The TCR beta chain described here comes from a study of beta chain features in type 1 diabetes. Isolated RNA was reverse transcribed in full, so expressed TCRB transcripts were sequenced. Assay: immunoSEQ multiplex PCR; the TCRdb copy retains only in-frame clones and omits some. The table records roughly 60,000 clones, about 55% of them present only once. J lost 2 bases, V lost 3 bases, and 4 bases had no gene match. CDR1 and CDR2 (germline): SGDLS, YYNGEE. This CDR3 is 14 amino acids long. The receptor comes from a woman aged 18-29 years in good health. The sequenced sample consisted of Tregs from blood. V is TRBV9 and J is TRBJ2-7, with TRBD1 identical over 8 bases. The CDR3 reads CASSADRGTYEQYF. Written as DNA, the CDR3 is TGTGCCAGCAGCGCCGACAGGGGCACCTACGAGCAGTACTTC.